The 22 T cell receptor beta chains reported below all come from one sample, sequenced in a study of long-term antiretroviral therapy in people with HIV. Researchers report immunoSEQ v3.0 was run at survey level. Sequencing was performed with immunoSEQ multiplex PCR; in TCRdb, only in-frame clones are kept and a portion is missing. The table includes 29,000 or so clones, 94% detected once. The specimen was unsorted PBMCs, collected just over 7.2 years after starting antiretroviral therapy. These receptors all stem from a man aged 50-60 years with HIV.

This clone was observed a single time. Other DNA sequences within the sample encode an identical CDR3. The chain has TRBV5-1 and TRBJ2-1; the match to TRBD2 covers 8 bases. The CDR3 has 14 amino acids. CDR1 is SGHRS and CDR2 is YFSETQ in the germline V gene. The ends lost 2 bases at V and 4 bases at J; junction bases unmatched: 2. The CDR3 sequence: CASSFSGAYNEQFF. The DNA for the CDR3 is TGCGCCAGCAGCTTTAGCGGGGCGTACAATGAGCAGTTCTTC.

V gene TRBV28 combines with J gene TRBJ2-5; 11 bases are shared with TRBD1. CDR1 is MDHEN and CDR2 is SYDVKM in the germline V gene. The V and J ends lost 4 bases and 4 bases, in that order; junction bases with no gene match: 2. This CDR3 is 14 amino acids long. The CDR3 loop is CASSWTGGAETQYF. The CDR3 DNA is TGTGCCAGCAGTTGGACAGGGGGCGCAGAGACCCAGTACTTC.

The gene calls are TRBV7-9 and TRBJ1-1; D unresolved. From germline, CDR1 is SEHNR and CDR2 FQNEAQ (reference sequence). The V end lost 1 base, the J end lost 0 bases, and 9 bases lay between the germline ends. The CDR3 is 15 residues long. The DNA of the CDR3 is TGTGCCAGCAGCTTAGTCCGGCAGTTGAACACTGAAGCTTTCTTT. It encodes CASSLVRQLNTEAFF.

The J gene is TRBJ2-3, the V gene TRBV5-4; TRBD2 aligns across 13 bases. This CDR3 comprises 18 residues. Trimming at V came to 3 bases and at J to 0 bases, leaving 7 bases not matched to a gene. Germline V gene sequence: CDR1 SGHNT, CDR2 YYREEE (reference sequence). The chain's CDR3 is CASSSGGTSGTSTDTQYF. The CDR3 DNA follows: TGTGCCAGCAGCTCGGGGGGGACTAGCGGGACTAGCACAGATACGCAGTATTTT.

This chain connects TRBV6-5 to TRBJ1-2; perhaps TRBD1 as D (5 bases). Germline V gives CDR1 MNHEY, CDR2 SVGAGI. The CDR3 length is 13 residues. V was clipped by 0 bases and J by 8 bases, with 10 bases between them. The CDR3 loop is CASSYSVGAGYTF. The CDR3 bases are TGTGCCAGCAGTTACTCGGTAGGGGCCGGCTACACCTTC.

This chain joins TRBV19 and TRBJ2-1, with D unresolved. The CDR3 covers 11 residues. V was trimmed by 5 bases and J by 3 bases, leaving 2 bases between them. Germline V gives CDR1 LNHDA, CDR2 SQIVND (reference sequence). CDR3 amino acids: CASSDYNEQFF. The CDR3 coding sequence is TGTGCCAGTAGTGACTACAATGAGCAGTTCTTC.

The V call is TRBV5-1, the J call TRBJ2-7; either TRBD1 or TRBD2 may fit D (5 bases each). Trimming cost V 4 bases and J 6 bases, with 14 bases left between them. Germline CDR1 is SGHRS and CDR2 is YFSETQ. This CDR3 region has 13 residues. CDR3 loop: CASSQGRESEQYF. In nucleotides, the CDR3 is TGCGCCAGCAGCCAGGGCAGGGAGAGCGAGCAGTACTTC.

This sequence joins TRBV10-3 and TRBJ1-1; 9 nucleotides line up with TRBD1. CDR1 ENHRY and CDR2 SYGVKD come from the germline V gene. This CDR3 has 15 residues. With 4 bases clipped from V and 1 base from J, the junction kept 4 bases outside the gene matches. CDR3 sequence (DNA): TGTGCCATCAGTGGACAGGGGGGGCCGAACACTGAAGCTTTCTTT. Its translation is CAISGQGGPNTEAFF.

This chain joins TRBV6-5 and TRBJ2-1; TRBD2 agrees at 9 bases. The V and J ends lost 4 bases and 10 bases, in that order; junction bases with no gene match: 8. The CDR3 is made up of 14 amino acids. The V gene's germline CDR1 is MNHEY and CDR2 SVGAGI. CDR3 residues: CASSSSSGGREQFF. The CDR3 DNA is TGTGCCAGCAGTTCAAGTAGCGGGGGCCGAGAGCAGTTCTTC.

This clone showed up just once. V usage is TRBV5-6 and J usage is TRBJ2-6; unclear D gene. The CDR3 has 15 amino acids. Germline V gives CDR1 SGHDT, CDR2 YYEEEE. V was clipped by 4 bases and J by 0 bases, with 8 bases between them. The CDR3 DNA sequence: TGTGCCAGCAGCAACTTAAGCTCTGGGGCCAACGTCCTGACTTTC. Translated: CASSNLSSGANVLTF. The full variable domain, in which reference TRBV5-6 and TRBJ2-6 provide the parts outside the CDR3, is DAGVTQSPTHLIKTRGQQVTLRCSPKSGHDTVSWYQQALGQGPQFIFQYYEEEERQRGNFPDRFSGHQFPNYSSELNVNALLLGDSALYLCASSNLSSGANVLTFGAGSRLTVL.

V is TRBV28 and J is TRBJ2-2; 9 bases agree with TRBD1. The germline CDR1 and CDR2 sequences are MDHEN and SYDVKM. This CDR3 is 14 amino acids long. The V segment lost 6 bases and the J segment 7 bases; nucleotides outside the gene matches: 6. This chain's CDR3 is CASSPGTGIGELFF. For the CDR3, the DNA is TGTGCCAGCAGCCCCGGGACAGGGATCGGGGAGCTGTTTTTT.

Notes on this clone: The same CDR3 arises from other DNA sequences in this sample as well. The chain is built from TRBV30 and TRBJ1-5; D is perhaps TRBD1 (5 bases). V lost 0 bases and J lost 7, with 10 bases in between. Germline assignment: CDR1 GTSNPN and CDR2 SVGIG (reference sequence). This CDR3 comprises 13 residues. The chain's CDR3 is CAWSVQGGQPQHF. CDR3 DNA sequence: TGTGCCTGGAGTGTCCAGGGCGGACAGCCCCAGCATTTT.

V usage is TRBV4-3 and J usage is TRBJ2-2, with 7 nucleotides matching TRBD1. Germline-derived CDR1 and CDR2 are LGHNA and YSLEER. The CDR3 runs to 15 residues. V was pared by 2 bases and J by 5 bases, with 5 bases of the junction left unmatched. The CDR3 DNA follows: TGCGCCAGCAGCCAACATAGACAGGGAACCGGGGAGCTGTTTTTT. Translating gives CASSQHRQGTGELFF.

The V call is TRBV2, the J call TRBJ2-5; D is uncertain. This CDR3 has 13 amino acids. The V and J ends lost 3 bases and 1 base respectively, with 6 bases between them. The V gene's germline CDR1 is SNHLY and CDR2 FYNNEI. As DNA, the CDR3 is TGTGCCAGCAGTGACGAGTTCCAAGAGACCCAGTACTTC. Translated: CASSDEFQETQYF.

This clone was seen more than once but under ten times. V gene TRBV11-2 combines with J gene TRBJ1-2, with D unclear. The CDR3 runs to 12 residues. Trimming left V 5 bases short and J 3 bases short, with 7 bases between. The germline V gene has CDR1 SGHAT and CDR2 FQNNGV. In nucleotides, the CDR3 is TGTGCCAGCAGCCCGGCGGACTATGGCTACACCTTC. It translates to CASSPADYGYTF. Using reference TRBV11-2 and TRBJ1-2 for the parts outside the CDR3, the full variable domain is EAGVAQSPRYKIIEKRQSVAFWCNPISGHATLYWYQQILGQGPKLLIQFQNNGVVDDSQLPKDRFSAERLKGVDSTLKIQPAKLEDSAVYLCASSPADYGYTFGSGTRLTVV.

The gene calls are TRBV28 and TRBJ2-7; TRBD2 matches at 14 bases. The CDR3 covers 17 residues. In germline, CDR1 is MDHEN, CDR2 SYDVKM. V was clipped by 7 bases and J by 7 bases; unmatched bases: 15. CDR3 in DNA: TGTGCCAGCACCTCCGTTGAGACTAGCGGGGGGGCTGAAGAGCAGTACTTC. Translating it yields CASTSVETSGGAEEQYF. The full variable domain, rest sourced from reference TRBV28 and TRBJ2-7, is DVKVTQSSRYLVKRTGEKVFLECVQDMDHENMFWYRQDPGLGLRLIYFSYDVKMKEKGDIPEGYSVSREKKERFSLILESASTNQTSMYLCASTSVETSGGAEEQYFGPGTRLTVT.

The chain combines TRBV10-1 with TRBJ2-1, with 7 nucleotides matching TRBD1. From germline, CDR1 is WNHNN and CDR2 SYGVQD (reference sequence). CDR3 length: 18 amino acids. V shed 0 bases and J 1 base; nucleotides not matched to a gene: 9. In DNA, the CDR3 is TGCGCCAGCAGTGAGTCGGGAGCCGGGACAGTTTCCTACAATGAGCAGTTCTTC. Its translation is CASSESGAGTVSYNEQFF.

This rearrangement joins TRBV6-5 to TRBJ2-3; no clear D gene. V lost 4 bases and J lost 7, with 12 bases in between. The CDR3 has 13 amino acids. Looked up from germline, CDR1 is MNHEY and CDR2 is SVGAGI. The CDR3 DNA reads TGTGCCAGCAGTTCCCAGGTATTGAATACGCAGTATTTT. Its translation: CASSSQVLNTQYF.

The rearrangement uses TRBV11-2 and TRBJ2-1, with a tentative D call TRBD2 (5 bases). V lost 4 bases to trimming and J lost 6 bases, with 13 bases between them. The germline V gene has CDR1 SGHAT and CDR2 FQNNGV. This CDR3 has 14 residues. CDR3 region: CASSSPKRFNEQFF. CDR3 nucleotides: TGTGCCAGCAGCTCCCCCAAGCGGTTCAATGAGCAGTTCTTC.

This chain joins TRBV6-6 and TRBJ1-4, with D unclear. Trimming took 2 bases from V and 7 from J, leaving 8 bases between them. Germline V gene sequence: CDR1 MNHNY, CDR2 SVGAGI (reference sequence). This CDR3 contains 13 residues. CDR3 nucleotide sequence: TGTGCCAGCAGTTACGTCGGAGGTGAAAAACTGTTTTTT. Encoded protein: CASSYVGGEKLFF.

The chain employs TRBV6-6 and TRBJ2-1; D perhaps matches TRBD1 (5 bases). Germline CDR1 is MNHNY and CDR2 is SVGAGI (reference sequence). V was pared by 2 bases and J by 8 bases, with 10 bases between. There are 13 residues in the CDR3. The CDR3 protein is CASSYPRDYEQFF. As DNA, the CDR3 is TGTGCCAGCAGTTACCCCAGGGATTATGAGCAGTTCTTC.

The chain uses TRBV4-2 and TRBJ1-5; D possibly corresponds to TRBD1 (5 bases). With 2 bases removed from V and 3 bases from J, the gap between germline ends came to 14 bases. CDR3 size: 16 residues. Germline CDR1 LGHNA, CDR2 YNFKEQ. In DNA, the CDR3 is TGTGCCAGCAGCCAATCACTCCAGGGACCCAATCAGCCCCAGCATTTT. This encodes CASSQSLQGPNQPQHF.